The next 11 T cell receptor beta chains were all read from a single sample in a study of shared clonotypes between healthy human individuals. The naive CD8 fraction comprised CD45RO-negative cells positively selected for CCR7 and excluded terminally differentiated effector memory CD45RA+ cells. Measured with immunoSEQ multiplex PCR; TCRdb has only the in-frame clones, and not every one. Among some 2 million clones listed, approximately 94% were seen once. The sequencing sample was made of naive CD8+ T cells sorted from blood. The receptors here all came from a young man in good health.

V and J are TRBV7-2 and TRBJ2-7; 9 bases are shared with TRBD1. There are 16 residues in the CDR3. Trimming cost V 4 bases and J 5 bases; bases outside gene matches: 12. Germline CDR1 is SGHTA and CDR2 is FQGNSA. The CDR3 region is CASSSDRDRAWDEQYF. The DNA of the CDR3 is TGTGCCAGCAGCTCGGATCGGGACAGGGCTTGGGACGAGCAGTACTTC.

To note about this clone: The junction shows a germline mismatch at one end, possibly a read error. This chain links TRBV6-1 with TRBJ1-6; 7 bases align to TRBD1. The CDR3 loop spans 15 amino acids. Germline-derived CDR1 and CDR2 are MNHNS and SASEGT. The DNA for the CDR3 is TGTGCCAGCAGGGAAGGGGACAGCGCTAATTCACCCCTCCACTTT. Its protein is CASREGDSANSPLHF.

V is TRBV9 and J is TRBJ2-1; D uncertain. V lost 3 bases and J lost 6, with 16 bases in between. CDR1 and CDR2 (germline): SGDLS, YYNGEE. This CDR3 is built from 15 residues. As DNA, the CDR3 is TGTGCCAGCAGCGGCCCCCCGGGTAGTTTCAATGAGCAGTTCTTC. Residues: CASSGPPGSFNEQFF.

For this clone: Other nucleotide sequences in the sample specify the same CDR3. The chain uses TRBV29-1 and TRBJ2-1; D unclear. The V gene's germline CDR1 is SQVTM and CDR2 ANQGSEA. The CDR3 is 15 amino acids. V was pared by 0 bases and J by 0 bases, with 9 bases between. CDR3 region: CSVEDSGSSYNEQFF. In DNA form, the CDR3 reads TGCAGCGTTGAAGATTCCGGAAGCTCCTACAATGAGCAGTTCTTC.

This chain links TRBV7-9 with TRBJ2-1, with 7 bases that match TRBD2. V dropped 4 bases and J dropped 6; count of bases not matched to a gene: 9. Germline CDR1 SEHNR, CDR2 FQNEAQ (reference sequence). CDR3 length: 15 amino acids. Here the CDR3 reads CASSSGREISNEQFF. The CDR3 coding sequence is TGTGCCAGCAGCTCGGGGCGGGAGATCTCCAATGAGCAGTTCTTC. The whole variable domain, remainder taken from reference TRBV7-9 and TRBJ2-1, is DTGVSQNPRHKITKRGQNVTFRCDPISEHNRLYWYRQTLGQGPEFLTYFQNEAQLEKSRLLSDRFSAERPKGSFSTLEIQRTEQGDSAMYLCASSSGREISNEQFFGPGTRLTVL.

In DNA form, the CDR3 reads TGTGCCAGCGGGTTCATGAGCGGACTAGCGGGAGCGGTCCTAGGCGAGCAGTACTTC. The encoded protein is CASGFMSGLAGAVLGEQYF. The chain employs TRBV7-8 and TRBJ2-7; TRBD2 aligns across 13 bases. The length of the CDR3 is 19 residues. The germline gives CDR1 SGHVS, CDR2 FQNEAQ. Trimming cost V 8 bases and J 6 bases; bases outside gene matches: 22.

This rearrangement joins TRBV29-1 to TRBJ2-7, with 14 nucleotides matching TRBD2. The CDR3 contains 14 residues. The V and J ends lost 7 bases and 6 bases, in that order; junction bases with no gene match: 8. CDR1 and CDR2 (germline): SQVTM, ANQGSEA. The CDR3 reads CSATGTSGSGEQYF. CDR3 bases: TGCAGCGCTACCGGGACTAGCGGGAGTGGCGAGCAGTACTTC.

The DNA for the CDR3 is TGTGCCAGCAGCTGGACCCACGATGAGCAGTTCTTC. Translating gives CASSWTHDEQFF. The rearrangement joins TRBV5-6 to TRBJ2-1, with D hard to call. Germline CDR1 is SGHDT and CDR2 is YYEEEE. The CDR3 covers 12 residues. Deletions cut 3 bases from V and 8 bases from J, with 9 bases between.

V usage is TRBV6-1 and J usage is TRBJ1-2; D call uncertain. V lost 5 bases, J lost 3 bases, and 10 bases lay in between. The CDR3 has 13 residues. CDR1 and CDR2 from the germline V gene are MNHNS and SASEGT. The CDR3 is CASSLDAYYGYTF. CDR3 sequence (DNA): TGTGCCAGCAGTTTAGACGCCTACTATGGCTACACCTTC.

This rearrangement joins TRBV15 to TRBJ2-7; a weak D match, TRBD2 (6 bases). Germline V gives CDR1 LNHNV, CDR2 YYDKDF (reference sequence). Trimming took off 5 bases at V and 2 bases at J, with 16 bases between the two ends. CDR3 length: 15 residues. CDR3 loop: CATSPGGETAYEQYF. CDR3 DNA: TGTGCCACCAGCCCCGGCGGGGAAACGGCCTACGAGCAGTACTTC.

The rearrangement uses TRBV27 and TRBJ1-5; D is possibly TRBD1 (6 bases). Germline V lookup: CDR1 MNHEY, CDR2 SMNVEV (reference sequence). Trimming cost V 6 bases and J 3 bases, with 21 bases left between them. The CDR3 sequence is 17 residues long. DNA of the CDR3: TGTGCCAGCAGCCCAAACTACAGGGAGGGTCCCAATCAGCCCCAGCATTTT. It translates to CASSPNYREGPNQPQHF.